This T cell receptor beta chain was observed in a study of T-cell memory formation after mild COVID-19. Study overall: For the most part, TCR clusters were specific to one donor. Findings of the study overall: Clones contracting day 15 to 85 were balanced CD4/CD8; later expanders leaned CD4+. CD4+ contracting clones lay mainly in CM and EM, CD8+ ones in EMRA.

V lost 0 bases and J 13 bases, leaving 15 bases between the germline ends. The CDR3 totals 14 residues. Germline V gene data show CDR1 as LNHNV and CDR2 as YYDKDF (reference sequence). As for this clonotype: Its target is not known.

TCRdb re-called the 5' RACE reads through MiXCR, storing one row per CDR3 protein. The sample yields a few hundred thousand distinct CDR3 sequences, roughly a fifth seen once. This receptor was taken from a man in his late teens or twenties who had mild COVID-19 (a few samples of this study predate the infection). Cell type and time point are not known. This chain joins TRBV15 and TRBJ1-4, with a possible D match to TRBD1 (5 bases). Sequenced material: PBMCs or a T cell subset sorted from them (not recorded which). The chain's CDR3 is CATSRDRGVDRLFF. The DNA for the CDR3 is TGTGCCACCAGCAGAGATAGAGGGGTCGATAGACTGTTTTTT.